Shown below are 5 T cell receptor beta chains from a single sample sequenced in a study of cytomegalovirus exposure and HLA in healthy donors. PCR involved 60 Vbeta and 13 Jbeta primers. The data were produced by immunoSEQ multiplex PCR, yet TCRdb's version contains in-frame clones alone and is incomplete. The table for this sample gives under 130,000 clones. The sample taken for sequencing was PBMCs. All receptors come from a man aged 35 to 55 in good health and CMV-seronegative.

On this clone: Other DNA sequences of this sample code for an identical CDR3. This chain uses TRBV28 with TRBJ2-7; TRBD2 is a possible D gene (5 bases). The V gene lost 6 bases and the J gene lost 2 bases, with 11 bases spanning the gap. Per the germline V gene, CDR1 is MDHEN and CDR2 is SYDVKM. The CDR3 loop spans 13 amino acids. Written as DNA, the CDR3 is TGTGCCAGCAGAGCGGCTTCGACCTACGAGCAGTACTTC. Encoded protein: CASRAASTYEQYF.

This chain links TRBV15 with TRBJ2-1; tentative D call: TRBD1 (7 bases). The length of the CDR3 is 13 residues. Germline CDR1 is LNHNV and CDR2 is YYDKDF (reference sequence). V was clipped by 5 bases and J by 10 bases, with 15 bases between them. The CDR3 coding sequence is TGTGCCACCAGCGCCCACAGGGGACTGGAGCAGTTCTTC. Protein product: CATSAHRGLEQFF.

This sequence joins TRBV11-3 and TRBJ2-1; 14 bases match TRBD2. The CDR3 extends over 17 amino acids. The J segment lost 7 bases and the V segment lost 4 bases, leaving 9 bases of the junction unmatched. The V gene's germline CDR1 is SGHNT and CDR2 YENEEA. CDR3 coding DNA: TGTGCCAGCAGCTCTACGACTAGCGGGGGGGTTAGGAATGAGCAGTTCTTC. It is translated as CASSSTTSGGVRNEQFF.

This sequence joins TRBV7-2 and TRBJ2-5, with 11 positions matching TRBD2. The J call may be wrong; the DNA end is better matched by TRBJ2-7. Germline assignment: CDR1 SGHTA and CDR2 FQGNSA. This CDR3 is built from 15 residues. The chain's CDR3 is CASSPNLAGGPEQYF. The CDR3 nucleotides are TGTGCCAGCAGCCCCAATCTAGCGGGGGGCCCCGAGCAGTACTTC.

CDR3 region: CASSSESGSRAQYF. Written as DNA, the CDR3 is TGTGCCAGCTCATCGGAGTCAGGGTCCAGGGCCCAGTACTTC. The chain recombines TRBV18 with TRBJ2-5; D may be TRBD1 (5 bases). Trimming took off 5 bases at V and 9 bases at J, with 19 bases between the two ends. Germline V gene lookup returns CDR1 KGHSH and CDR2 LQKENI. The length of the CDR3 is 14 residues.